This T cell receptor beta chain emerged from a study of shared clonotypes between healthy human individuals. Findings of the study overall: What naive subsets generally showed was a larger estimated richness than memory subsets showed. Exclusively blood specimens were collected; tissue repertoires likely differ.

Investigators divided CD4+ cells into CD45RA+ naive and CD45RA-negative memory subsets. Assay execution took place at the deep level. The assay was immunoSEQ multiplex PCR, and TCRdb's table has in-frame clones only and misses some. Of 2,100,000 or so clones in the sample, almost 96% were seen once. Regarding this clone: Its antigen is not identified. Different DNA sequences within this sample yield the same CDR3.

This TCR was recovered from a young man in good health. Material for sequencing was naive CD4+ T cells sorted from blood. Noted subset: CD45RA+ positively selected.

CDR3 nucleotides: TGTGCCAGCAGTTACGGACCGAACACTGAAGCTTTCTTT. This translates into CASSYGPNTEAFF. The genes are TRBV6-5 and TRBJ1-1, with D unresolved. V gave up 2 bases and J gave up 1 base, with 5 bases separating them. The CDR3 covers 13 residues. In germline, CDR1 is MNHEY, CDR2 SVGAGI.